This T cell receptor (beta chain) was documented in a study of PD-L1 blockade in urothelial cancer. The time point here: pretreatment peripheral blood. Assay: immunoSEQ multiplex PCR; the TCRdb copy retains only in-frame clones and omits some. This table holds about 52,000 clones, about 75% found once. The CDR3 spans 14 residues. CDR1 is PRHDT, CDR2 FYEKMQ, per germline (reference sequence). Trimming took off 2 bases at V and 2 bases at J, with 8 bases between the two ends. The sequence was obtained from a man aged 70-80 years with urothelial cancer. This specimen was PBMCs, taken around atezolizumab (anti-PD-L1) treatment. The rearrangement uses TRBV13 and TRBJ2-3, with D unclear. The CDR3 region has the DNA TGTGCCAGCAGCTTAAAACACCACACAGATACGCAGTATTTT. It encodes CASSLKHHTDTQYF.